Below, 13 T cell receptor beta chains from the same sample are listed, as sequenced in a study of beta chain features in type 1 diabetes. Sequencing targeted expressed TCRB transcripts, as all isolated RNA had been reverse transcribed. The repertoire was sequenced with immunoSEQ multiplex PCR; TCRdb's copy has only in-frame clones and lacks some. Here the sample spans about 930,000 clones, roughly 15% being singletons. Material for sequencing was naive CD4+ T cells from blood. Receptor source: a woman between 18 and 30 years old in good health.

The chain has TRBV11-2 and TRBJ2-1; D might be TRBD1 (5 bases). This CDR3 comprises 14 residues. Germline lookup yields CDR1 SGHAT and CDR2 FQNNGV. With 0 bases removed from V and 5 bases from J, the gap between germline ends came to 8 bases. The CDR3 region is CASSLEDSHNEQFF. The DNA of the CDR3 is TGTGCCAGCAGCTTAGAAGACAGTCACAATGAGCAGTTCTTC.

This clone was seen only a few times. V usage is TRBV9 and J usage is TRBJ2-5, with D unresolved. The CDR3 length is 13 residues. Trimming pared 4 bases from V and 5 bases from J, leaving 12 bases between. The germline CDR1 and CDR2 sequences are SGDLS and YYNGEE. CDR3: CASSIDAHETQYF. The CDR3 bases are TGTGCCAGCAGCATTGACGCCCATGAGACCCAGTACTTC.

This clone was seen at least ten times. The CDR3: CAISQRANEQFF. The DNA of the CDR3 is TGTGCCATCAGCCAGAGGGCAAATGAGCAGTTCTTC. The chain carries TRBV10-3 and TRBJ2-1, with D tentatively TRBD2 (5 bases). The CDR3 extends over 12 amino acids. V gave up 6 bases and J gave up 7 bases, with 10 bases separating them. Germline-derived CDR1 and CDR2 are ENHRY and SYGVKD.

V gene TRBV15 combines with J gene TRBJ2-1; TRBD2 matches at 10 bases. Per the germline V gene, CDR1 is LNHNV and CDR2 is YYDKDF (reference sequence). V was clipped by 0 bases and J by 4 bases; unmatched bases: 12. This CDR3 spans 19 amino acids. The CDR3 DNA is TGTGCCACCAGCAGAGATCGAGCGGGGGGGTTTTCCGGGTACAATGAGCAGTTCTTC. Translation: CATSRDRAGGFSGYNEQFF.

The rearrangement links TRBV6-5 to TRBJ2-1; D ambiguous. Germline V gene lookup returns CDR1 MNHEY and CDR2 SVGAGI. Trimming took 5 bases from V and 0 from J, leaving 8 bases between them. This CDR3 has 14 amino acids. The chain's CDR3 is CASSRSSSYNEQFF. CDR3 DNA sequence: TGTGCCAGCAGTCGCTCGAGCTCCTACAATGAGCAGTTCTTC.

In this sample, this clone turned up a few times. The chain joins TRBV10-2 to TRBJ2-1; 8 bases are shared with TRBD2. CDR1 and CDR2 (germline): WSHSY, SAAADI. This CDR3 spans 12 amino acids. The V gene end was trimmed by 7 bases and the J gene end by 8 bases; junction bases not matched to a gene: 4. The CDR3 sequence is CASTGTSYEQFF. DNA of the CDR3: TGCGCCAGCACAGGGACTAGTTATGAGCAGTTCTTC.

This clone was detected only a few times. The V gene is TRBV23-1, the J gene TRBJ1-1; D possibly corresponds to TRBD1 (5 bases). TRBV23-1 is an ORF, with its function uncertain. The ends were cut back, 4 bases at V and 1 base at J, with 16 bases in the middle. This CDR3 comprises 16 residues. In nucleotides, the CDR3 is TGCGCCAGCAGTCCCCCGTCCCCAGGGCAGAACACTGAAGCTTTCTTT. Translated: CASSPPSPGQNTEAFF.

The CDR3 DNA reads TGTGCCAGCAGTTACCCCGCGAGCCAAGAGACCCAGTACTTC. Residues: CASSYPASQETQYF. The chain has TRBV6-5 and TRBJ2-5; D unclear. Germline V gives CDR1 MNHEY, CDR2 SVGAGI. Trimming left V 2 bases short and J 1 base short, with 8 bases between. CDR3 length: 14 residues.

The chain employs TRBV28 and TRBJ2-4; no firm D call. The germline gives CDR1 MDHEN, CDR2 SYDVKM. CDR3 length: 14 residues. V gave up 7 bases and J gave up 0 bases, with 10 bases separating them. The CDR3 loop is CASNPFLAKNIQYF. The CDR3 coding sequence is TGTGCCAGCAACCCTTTCCTAGCCAAAAACATTCAGTACTTC.

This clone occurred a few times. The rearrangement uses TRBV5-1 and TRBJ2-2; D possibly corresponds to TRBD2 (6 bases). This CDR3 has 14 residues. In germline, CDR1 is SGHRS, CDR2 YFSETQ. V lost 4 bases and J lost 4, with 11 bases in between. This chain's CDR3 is CASSPEGATGELFF. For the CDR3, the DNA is TGCGCCAGCAGCCCGGAGGGTGCCACCGGGGAGCTGTTTTTT.

In nucleotides, the CDR3 is TGTGCCAGCAGTTACTGGACTAGCGGAGCAGATACGCAGTATTTT. It specifies CASSYWTSGADTQYF. This chain links TRBV7-9 with TRBJ2-3; TRBD2 agrees at 10 bases. Germline-derived CDR1 and CDR2 are SEHNR and FQNEAQ (reference sequence). The CDR3 sequence is 15 residues long. With V trimmed by 6 bases and J by 4 bases, 7 bases remained unmatched. Drawing the rest from reference TRBV7-9 and TRBJ2-3, the complete variable domain is DTGVSQNPRHKITKRGQNVTFRCDPISEHNRLYWYRQTLGQGPEFLTYFQNEAQLEKSRLLSDRFSAERPKGSFSTLEIQRTEQGDSAMYLCASSYWTSGADTQYFGPGTRLTVL.

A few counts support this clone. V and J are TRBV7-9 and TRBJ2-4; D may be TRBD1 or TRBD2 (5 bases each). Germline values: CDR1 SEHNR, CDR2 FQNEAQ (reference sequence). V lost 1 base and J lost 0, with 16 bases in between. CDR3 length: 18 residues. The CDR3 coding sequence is TGTGCCAGCAGCTTAGGGGGGACCCTGACCTTAGCCAAAAACATTCAGTACTTC. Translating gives CASSLGGTLTLAKNIQYF.

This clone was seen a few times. CDR3 loop: CASSLLTGGQREQYF. Written as DNA, the CDR3 is TGTGCCAGCAGCTTGCTAACAGGAGGGCAGCGGGAGCAGTACTTC. The J gene is TRBJ2-7, the V gene TRBV5-5; the D gene is possibly TRBD2 (6 bases). Between the trimmed V and J ends, which lost 1 base and 7 bases, there was a span of 18 bases. Germline V gene lookup returns CDR1 SGHKS and CDR2 YYEKEE (reference sequence). The CDR3 loop spans 15 amino acids.